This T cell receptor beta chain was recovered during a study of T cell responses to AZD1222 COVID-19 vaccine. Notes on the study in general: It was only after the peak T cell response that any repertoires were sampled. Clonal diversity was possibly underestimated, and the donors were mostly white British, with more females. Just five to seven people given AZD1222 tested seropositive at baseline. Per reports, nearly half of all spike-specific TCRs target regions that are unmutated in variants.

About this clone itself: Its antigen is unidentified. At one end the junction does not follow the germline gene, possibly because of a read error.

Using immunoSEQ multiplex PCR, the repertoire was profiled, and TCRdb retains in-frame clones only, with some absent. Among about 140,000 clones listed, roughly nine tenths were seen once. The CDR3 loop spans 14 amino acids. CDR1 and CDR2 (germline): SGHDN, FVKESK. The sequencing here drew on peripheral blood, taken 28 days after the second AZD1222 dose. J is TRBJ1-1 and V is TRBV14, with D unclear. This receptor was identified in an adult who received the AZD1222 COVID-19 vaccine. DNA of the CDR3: TGTGCCAGCAGCCAAGGAACAGTGAACGCTGAAGCTTTCTTT. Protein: CASSQGTVNAEAFF.